A single sample is the source of the 22 T cell receptor beta chains below, sequenced in a study of T-cell reconstitution after alpha-beta-depleted transplantation in children. During its preparation, the TCRbeta library received unique molecular identifiers. One entry per CDR3 protein, called by TCRdb with MiXCR from the PCR reads. The sample shows 230,000 or so distinct CDR3 sequences, about 11% of them seen only once. The sample here was PBMCs from the stem cell graft donor, taken from the stem cell graft. The receptor set was obtained from a human donor who donated a stem cell graft to a child with acute lymphoblastic leukemia.

In this sample, this clonotype turned up many times. The chain has TRBV27 and TRBJ2-1; 16 bases match TRBD2. With V trimmed by 8 bases and J by 8 bases, 15 bases remained unmatched. The CDR3 is 18 amino acids. Germline values: CDR1 MNHEY, CDR2 SMNVEV (reference sequence). This chain's CDR3 is CASWHIVGTSGGAHEQFF. DNA of the CDR3: TGTGCCAGCTGGCACATTGTGGGGACTAGCGGGGGGGCTCATGAGCAGTTCTTC.

CDR3 region: CASSSKRPGLAISSYNEQFF. CDR3 nucleotides: TGTGCCAGCAGCTCAAAACGGCCGGGACTAGCGATCAGCTCCTACAATGAGCAGTTCTTC. The chain is built from TRBV11-3 and TRBJ2-1, with 10 bases that match TRBD2. The CDR3 has 20 residues. From germline, CDR1 is SGHNT and CDR2 YENEEA. The V segment lost 4 bases and the J segment 0 bases; nucleotides outside the gene matches: 15. Complete variable domain (other parts from reference TRBV11-3 and TRBJ2-1): EAGVVQSPRYKIIEKKQPVAFWCNPISGHNTLYWYLQNLGQGPELLIRYENEEAVDDSQLPKDRFSAERLKGVDSTLKIQPAELGDSAVYLCASSSKRPGLAISSYNEQFFGPGTRLTVL.

On this clonotype: The junction shows a germline mismatch at one end, possibly a read error. This chain connects TRBV20-1 to TRBJ2-1, with D possibly matching TRBD1 (8 bases). CDR1 is DFQATT, CDR2 SNEGSKA, per germline (reference sequence). The CDR3 covers 17 residues. CDR3: CCASYRGGAYTYNEQFF. The CDR3 coding sequence is TGCTGTGCTAGTTACAGGGGGGGTGCATACACCTACAATGAGCAGTTCTTC.

The chain joins TRBV6-2 or TRBV6-3 to TRBJ2-2, with TRBD2 matching 8 bases. Losses at the gene ends were 6 bases for V and 4 bases for J; bases not matched to a gene: 1. Germline V gene lookup returns CDR1 MNHEY and CDR2 SVGEGT. This CDR3 contains 13 residues. The CDR3 coding sequence is TGTGCCAGCAGAGGGACTAGCACCGGGGAGCTGTTTTTT. This codes for CASRGTSTGELFF.

This clonotype was counted many times. The rearrangement uses TRBV4-3 and TRBJ1-5; D perhaps matches TRBD1 (5 bases). CDR3 length: 15 residues. Between the trimmed V and J ends, which lost 0 bases and 4 bases, there was a span of 10 bases. The germline CDR1 and CDR2 sequences are LGHNA and YSLEER. The CDR3 is CASSQDGAGNQPQHF. The CDR3 nucleotides are TGCGCCAGCAGCCAAGATGGGGCAGGGAATCAGCCCCAGCATTTT.

There are many counts of this clonotype. The gene calls are TRBV25-1 and TRBJ2-3, with D possibly matching TRBD2 (5 bases). V lost 1 base and J 1 base, leaving 9 bases between the germline ends. The CDR3 consists of 15 residues. Germline V gives CDR1 MGHDK, CDR2 SYGVNS. The CDR3 loop reads CASSEWAGGTDTQYF. CDR3 DNA sequence: TGTGCCAGCAGTGAATGGGCCGGGGGCACAGATACGCAGTATTTT.

In this sample, this clonotype turned up many times. The chain recombines TRBV12-3 or TRBV12-4 with TRBJ1-2; D unclear. The length of the CDR3 is 14 residues. Trimming pared 5 bases from V and 1 base from J, leaving 11 bases between. CDR3 sequence reads: CASSPRSINYGYTF. The DNA for the CDR3 is TGTGCCAGCAGTCCTCGAAGTATTAACTATGGCTACACCTTC.

The CDR3 is CASCRRYLLLAKGAGELFF. For the CDR3, the DNA is TGTGCCAGCTGTCGACGTTACCTTCTGTTGGCGAAGGGAGCCGGGGAGCTGTTTTTT. The chain uses TRBV6-4 and TRBJ2-2; a weak D match, TRBD2 (5 bases). The CDR3 runs 19 residues. Germline assignment: CDR1 MRHNA and CDR2 SNTAGT. The germline V and J ends were trimmed by 8 bases and 6 bases, with 31 bases remaining between them.

This clonotype was seen many times. The J gene is TRBJ2-1, the V gene TRBV12-3 or TRBV12-4, with TRBD1 matching over 10 bases. This CDR3 is 13 amino acids long. After removal of 4 bases from V and 10 bases from J, the junction contained 4 bases not matched to a gene. This CDR3 is CASSSGTGVEQFF. The CDR3 DNA reads TGTGCCAGCAGTTCCGGGACAGGGGTCGAGCAGTTCTTC.

This clonotype came up many times. The rearrangement uses TRBV5-1 and TRBJ1-6, with D possibly being TRBD1 (5 bases). Trimming removed 0 bases at V and 5 bases at J, with 12 bases between. The germline gives CDR1 SGHRS, CDR2 YFSETQ. This CDR3 has 16 amino acids. CDR3 protein: CASSLDGGANNSPLHF. CDR3 nucleotide sequence: TGCGCCAGCAGCTTGGATGGAGGGGCCAATAATTCACCCCTCCACTTT.

The sample holds many counts of this clonotype. The chain recombines TRBV4-3 with TRBJ2-7; a weak D match, TRBD2 (6 bases). There are 15 residues in the CDR3. Trimming pared 0 bases from V and 2 bases from J, leaving 11 bases between. Germline lookup yields CDR1 LGHNA and CDR2 YSLEER. The CDR3 nucleotides are TGCGCCAGCAGCCAAGATCGGGGGTTCCCCTACGAGCAGTACTTC. It codes for CASSQDRGFPYEQYF.

There are many counts of this clonotype. The chain has TRBV19 and TRBJ2-7; the D gene is possibly TRBD2 (5 bases). CDR1 and CDR2 (germline): LNHDA, SQIVND (reference sequence). The CDR3 is 13 residues long. Trimming cost V 3 bases and J 3 bases, with 9 bases left between them. The CDR3 DNA follows: TGTGCCAGTAGTATGACCGGGAACTACGAGCAGTACTTC. Translating it yields CASSMTGNYEQYF. Drawing the rest from reference TRBV19 and TRBJ2-7, the complete variable domain is DGGITQSPKYLFRKEGQNVTLSCEQNLNHDAMYWYRQDPGQGLRLIYYSQIVNDFQKGDIAEGYSVSREKKESFPLTVTSAQKNPTAFYLCASSMTGNYEQYFGPGTRLTVT.

This clonotype was counted ten times or more. This rearrangement joins TRBV7-9 to TRBJ2-7; TRBD2 agrees at 9 bases. With 4 bases clipped from V and 6 bases from J, the junction kept 13 bases outside the gene matches. The CDR3 totals 16 residues. Per germline, CDR1 SEHNR and CDR2 FQNEAQ (reference sequence). CDR3 sequence (DNA): TGTGCCAGCAGCTCCGAGGGCGGGAGGGCGTTCGGCGAGCAGTACTTC. Translated: CASSSEGGRAFGEQYF.

This clonotype was counted at least ten times. The V gene is TRBV4-2, the J gene TRBJ2-7; TRBD1 or TRBD2 may be the D gene (5 bases each). The ends were cut back, 3 bases at V and 5 bases at J, with 20 bases in the middle. Germline values: CDR1 LGHNA, CDR2 YNFKEQ. The CDR3 has 16 residues. The CDR3 nucleotides are TGTGCCAGCAGCCAGTTACCGGGACCGGAGTCTGACGAGCAGTACTTC. It is translated as CASSQLPGPESDEQYF.

This clonotype has a handful of counts. This chain uses TRBV5-1 with TRBJ1-6; maybe TRBD1 (5 bases). Germline loops: CDR1 SGHRS, CDR2 YFSETQ. The CDR3 covers 15 residues. The V end was cut by 0 bases, the J end by 5 bases, with 9 bases between. The DNA of the CDR3 is TGCGCCAGCAGCTTGGATTGGGGGAATAATTCACCCCTCCACTTT. The encoded protein is CASSLDWGNNSPLHF.

This clonotype has ten or more counts. V and J are TRBV7-3 and TRBJ2-5; 8 nucleotides line up with TRBD1. The V gene end was trimmed by 5 bases and the J gene end by 4 bases; junction bases not matched to a gene: 12. The CDR3 runs 16 residues. Germline CDR1 reads SGHTA; CDR2 reads FQGTGA. The CDR3 here is CASSKGAGGVGETQYF. CDR3 sequence (DNA): TGTGCCAGCAGCAAAGGGGCAGGGGGCGTGGGAGAGACCCAGTACTTC.

There are many counts of this clonotype. The chain recombines TRBV29-1 with TRBJ1-1; 10 nucleotides line up with TRBD1. J was trimmed by 6 bases and V by 5 bases; bases with no gene match: 6. This CDR3 has 13 residues. Germline CDR1 is SQVTM and CDR2 is ANQGSEA. The CDR3 nucleotides read TGCAGCGTTCGACCGGGACAGGGGTCTGAAGCTTTCTTT. As protein: CSVRPGQGSEAFF. Using reference TRBV29-1 and TRBJ1-1 for the parts outside the CDR3, the full variable domain is SAVISQKPSRDICQRGTSLTIQCQVDSQVTMMFWYRQQPGQSLTLIATANQGSEATYESGFVIDKFPISRPNLTFSTLTVSNMSPEDSSIYLCSVRPGQGSEAFFGQGTRLTVV.

This clonotype has at least ten counts. The gene calls are TRBV12-3 or TRBV12-4 and TRBJ2-5, with D possibly TRBD1 on 6 matching bases. The V end lost 4 bases, the J end lost 7 bases, and 19 bases lay between the germline ends. The CDR3 covers 15 residues. DNA for the CDR3: TGTGCCAGCAGTTCGTCCGGGACAACTCTCGGGACCCAGTACTTC. Amino acids: CASSSSGTTLGTQYF.

This clonotype was picked up many times. V gene TRBV7-2 combines with J gene TRBJ2-2; 9 bases match TRBD2. Germline lookup yields CDR1 SGHTA and CDR2 FQGNSA. After removal of 3 bases from V and 5 bases from J, the junction contained 4 bases not matched to a gene. This CDR3 region has 15 residues. The CDR3 region is CASSLASGGTGELFF. The CDR3 coding sequence is TGTGCCAGCAGCTTGGCCAGCGGGGGGACCGGGGAGCTGTTTTTT.

This clonotype was recorded a few times. This rearrangement joins TRBV7-6 to TRBJ2-5, with 12 bases matching TRBD2. The V gene end was trimmed by 5 bases and the J gene end by 0 bases; junction bases not matched to a gene: 10. The CDR3 is made up of 18 amino acids. Germline lookup yields CDR1 SGHVS and CDR2 FNYEAQ. This chain's CDR3 is CASSQRLAGDLHQETQYF. The CDR3 coding sequence is TGTGCCAGCAGCCAACGACTAGCGGGGGACCTTCACCAAGAGACCCAGTACTTC.

This clonotype showed up many times. The V call is TRBV4-3, the J call TRBJ2-4, with D perhaps TRBD2 (6 bases). There are 15 residues in the CDR3. Deletions cut 0 bases from V and 6 bases from J, with 12 bases between. Looked up from germline, CDR1 is LGHNA and CDR2 is YSLEER. The CDR3 loop is CASSQDLAALNIQYF. In DNA, the CDR3 is TGCGCCAGCAGCCAAGATTTAGCGGCCTTAAACATTCAGTACTTC.

The chain uses TRBV7-9 and TRBJ2-5; 9 bases map to TRBD1. Germline V gene lookup returns CDR1 SEHNR and CDR2 FQNEAQ (reference sequence). V shed 2 bases and J 4 bases; nucleotides not matched to a gene: 8. The CDR3 totals 16 residues. The CDR3 reads CASSLRDREKSETQYF. For the CDR3, the DNA is TGTGCCAGCAGCTTAAGGGACAGGGAAAAATCAGAGACCCAGTACTTC. The full variable domain, completed using reference TRBV7-9 and TRBJ2-5, is DTGVSQNPRHKITKRGQNVTFRCDPISEHNRLYWYRQTLGQGPEFLTYFQNEAQLEKSRLLSDRFSAERPKGSFSTLEIQRTEQGDSAMYLCASSLRDREKSETQYFGPGTRLLVL.